This paragraph reports one T cell receptor beta chain. Its cognate antigen has yet to be identified. It has no much larger one-base neighbor in the sample; base qualities were not kept. The source of the sample is a study of T-cell memory formation after mild COVID-19 (dated by TCRdb to the early 2020s). About the full investigation: Most TCR sequence clusters were specific to one of the two donors. In a couple of donors, T-cell clones that expanded and contracted after mild COVID-19 were followed by sequencing TCRalpha and TCRbeta repertoires longitudinally. Two young, previously healthy adult volunteers, one female and one male, were included in the cohort. What the research found in general, with its limitations: The detection of some responding clones in pre-infection memory suggests that pre-existing cross-reactive memory T cells joined the SARS-CoV-2 response. From day 15 to 85, contracting clones showed balanced CD4/CD8 phenotypes, whereas a second wave of clones that expanded from day 15 to 37 leaned towards CD4+. Whether the second-wave clones peaking on day 37 were SARS-CoV-2 specific was not confirmed. Contracting CD4+ clones were located mainly in the CM and EM memory subsets, whereas CD8+ clones were found to be enriched in EMRA. The study covered only a couple of mild cases, and larger cohorts including severe cases with pre-infection samples were considered necessary.

Ficoll-Paque density gradient centrifugation was used to isolate PBMCs. Sequencer: Illumina NovaSeq 6000. TCRalpha and TCRbeta cDNA libraries were built by 5'RACE with constant-segment primers, adding sample barcodes and unique molecular identifiers. Trizol reagent was used to extract RNA from every sample. Amplification of the libraries took two PCR steps, and the second step added a second sample barcode plus Illumina TruSeq adapters. Sequencing of libraries was performed on an Illumina NovaSeq with 2 x 150 bp paired-end reads. Per the original workflow: Demultiplexing of reads and collapsing into UMI-guided consensus sequences were performed with migec v1.2.7. Using mixcr v2.1.11, the UMI consensuses were aligned to TRA and TRB V and J templates and assembled into clonotypes. A clonotype was counted as expanded or contracted only if both edgeR and NoisET called the change significant, with noise models trained on biological replicates. For edgeR calls, the cutoffs were a false discovery rate-adjusted p below 0.01 and a log2 fold-change threshold of 1. As an exploratory analysis of dynamics, max-normalized trajectories of the 1000 most abundant clonotypes were examined with PCA combined with hierarchical clustering. Separately sequenced CD4+ and CD8+ repertoires were used to assign a CD4 or CD8 phenotype to each responding clone. The public reads were reprocessed in TCRdb via fastp at Q25 and MiXCR, keeping in-frame beta chains. All rows with the same CDR3 protein become a single entry with the most common DNA and genes. TCRdb, not the original authors, processed these V and J calls. This sample has about 300,000 distinct CDR3 sequences in its table, and roughly a fifth of those were observed once. The biggest ten clones account for 20% to 25% of the sample.

V is clipped by 3 bases and J by 7 bases, and the sequence between their germline boundaries is 4 bases long. From a lookup of the germline V gene, CDR1 and CDR2 are SGHTS and YDEGEE. From the cysteine through the phenylalanine, the CDR3 covers 10 amino acids. The entry retains the CDR3 DNA only, 30 bases that are in frame from base 1. The chain is assembled from TRBV5-8 and TRBJ1-1; the D gene is unclear. This receptor was obtained from a man between 18 and 29 years old who had mild COVID-19 (a few samples of this study predate the infection). The sample titles of this study are shuffled in the database, so cell type and time point are left out; the donor was told from shared clones. Sequenced input: PBMCs or a T cell subset sorted from them (not recorded which). The nucleotides are TGTGCCAGCAGCTGGATTGAAGCTTTCTTT. It encodes CASSWIEAFF.